The clone carrying this T cell receptor (beta chain) has just one count. This sample was included in a study of CD8+ T cells in alopecia areata. Reverse transcribed after extraction, RNA yielded cDNA as the sequencing template. Repertoires were generated with immunoSEQ multiplex PCR, while TCRdb's copy carries only in-frame clones and drops some. This sample has 98,000 or so clones, with about 60% found just once. Germline V gene sequence: CDR1 DFQATT, CDR2 SNEGSKA (reference sequence). V shed 5 bases and J shed 9 bases, with 10 bases lying between them. This CDR3 spans 10 amino acids. The source material was NKG2D-low CD8+ T cells sorted from blood. This sequence joins TRBV20-1 and TRBJ2-5; the D is unclear. This receptor was identified in a human donor with alopecia areata. CDR3 protein: CSASDGPQYF. The DNA for the CDR3 is TGCAGTGCTTCGGACGGCCCCCAGTACTTC.